Listed here are 15 T cell receptor beta chains from one sample, sequenced in a study of spatial heterogeneity in lung cancer. No antigen has been identified for these receptors. The sample's time point: sample taken at primary tumor resection. Notes on the study in general: Tumor mutation counts were tracked by expanded intratumoral alpha and beta TCR counts.

MiXCR, applied by TCRdb to the 5' RACE reads, yields one record per CDR3 protein. The table has around 18,000 distinct CDR3 sequences, around 6.4% seen once. Sequences were derived from lung tumor tissue, sampled at surgery. Receptors were obtained from a female donor with early-stage non-small cell lung cancer.

This clonotype was counted many times. Found in a library prepared for alpha chains, this beta chain is an off-target read, and its abundance has little meaning. This chain uses TRBV4-1 with TRBJ2-2, with 13 bases lining up with TRBD2. Germline CDR1 and CDR2: MGHRA and YSYEKL. The CDR3 extends over 18 amino acids. J was trimmed by 6 bases and V by 5 bases; bases with no gene match: 12. The CDR3 spells CASSSKGLAGEVAGELFF. CDR3 sequence (DNA): TGCGCCAGCAGCTCGAAAGGACTAGCGGGAGAAGTCGCCGGGGAGCTGTTTTTT.

This clonotype was found many times. For a library built for alpha chains, this beta chain is a stray read; little rests on its size. The chain recombines TRBV6-1 with TRBJ2-7; 8 bases match TRBD2. The V segment lost 8 bases and the J segment 2 bases; nucleotides outside the gene matches: 5. Germline V gene data show CDR1 as MNHNS and CDR2 as SASEGT. The CDR3 is 13 amino acids. The CDR3 sequence: CASGREATYEQYF. The CDR3 DNA reads TGTGCCAGCGGGCGGGAGGCCACCTACGAGCAGTACTTC.

This clonotype was counted ten times or more. Because the library targeted alpha chains, this beta chain is an off-target read whose size means little. V and J are TRBV11-2 and TRBJ2-1; TRBD2 matches at 11 bases. The ends lost 0 bases at V and 0 bases at J; junction bases unmatched: 7. Germline CDR1 is SGHAT and CDR2 is FQNNGV. The CDR3 runs to 19 residues. The CDR3 sequence is CASSLEAYTSGSSYNEQFF. CDR3 DNA sequence: TGTGCCAGCAGCTTAGAAGCTTACACTAGCGGGAGCTCCTACAATGAGCAGTTCTTC.

About this clonotype: This beta chain was picked up by a library intended for alpha chains and is off target, so its count carries little meaning. This chain links TRBV5-1 with TRBJ2-3; a possible D gene is TRBD1 (6 bases). CDR1 and CDR2 (germline): SGHRS, YFSETQ. The CDR3 sequence is 15 residues long. V lost 4 bases, J lost 1 base, and 13 bases lay in between. The CDR3 nucleotides read TGCGCCAGCAGCCAAAGACAGGTGGGCACAGATACGCAGTATTTT. As protein: CASSQRQVGTDTQYF.

Judged by abundance, this clonotype is medium-sized (0.01 to 0.1%). As an off-target read in a library built for alpha chains, this beta chain has a frequency of little significance. The CDR3 sequence is CASSFEPGNTIYF. The CDR3 DNA is TGTGCCAGCAGTTTTGAGCCCGGAAACACCATATATTTT. This rearrangement joins TRBV27 to TRBJ1-3; D not certain. The CDR3 runs 13 residues. CDR1 is MNHEY, CDR2 SMNVEV, per germline (reference sequence). V gave up 3 bases and J gave up 4 bases, with 7 bases separating them.

This clonotype was seen at least ten times. With the library built for alpha chains, this beta chain is off target and its frequency is not meaningful. The rearrangement links TRBV20-1 to TRBJ2-3; D gene unclear. Germline CDR1 is DFQATT and CDR2 is SNEGSKA (reference sequence). The CDR3 runs to 13 residues. The V and J ends lost 6 bases and 0 bases respectively, with 10 bases between them. Here the CDR3 reads CSAEGRSTDTQYF. Here the CDR3 DNA reads TGCAGTGCCGAAGGCAGAAGCACAGATACGCAGTATTTT.

This clonotype was observed at least ten times. This beta chain represents an off-target read in a library built for alpha chains; its size is of limited meaning. V and J are TRBV9 and TRBJ2-1; D may match TRBD1 or TRBD2 (5 bases each). V was shortened by 4 bases and J by 6 bases, with 11 bases between the two germline ends. The V gene's germline CDR1 is SGDLS and CDR2 YYNGEE. CDR3 length equals 13 residues. The CDR3 reads CASSIGTFNEQFF. The CDR3 DNA reads TGTGCCAGCAGCATCGGGACCTTCAATGAGCAGTTCTTC.

This clonotype was picked up many times. A library made for alpha chains picked up this beta chain off target, so its size means little. The chain joins TRBV19 to TRBJ1-5; the match to TRBD1 covers 7 bases. The trim removed 5 bases at V and 1 base at J, leaving 14 bases unmatched. CDR3 length: 18 amino acids. Germline loops: CDR1 LNHDA, CDR2 SQIVND (reference sequence). The CDR3 is CASSLSKTGRLSNQPQHF. The CDR3 DNA reads TGTGCCAGTAGTCTCTCCAAGACAGGGAGATTGAGCAATCAGCCCCAGCATTTT.

This clonotype was seen at least ten times. A library made for alpha chains picked up this beta chain off target, so its size means little. This sequence joins TRBV10-3 and TRBJ1-5; D remains ambiguous. The CDR3 totals 15 residues. Germline-derived CDR1 and CDR2 are ENHRY and SYGVKD. The V end was cut by 4 bases, the J end by 2 bases, with 12 bases between. CDR3 protein: CAISASITGNQPQHF. The DNA of the CDR3 is TGTGCCATCAGTGCGTCAATAACAGGCAATCAGCCCCAGCATTTT.

This clonotype qualifies as medium-sized. Found in a library prepared for alpha chains, this beta chain is an off-target read, and its abundance has little meaning. The chain combines TRBV28 with TRBJ1-1; possible D gene TRBD1, 5 bases. V was pared by 2 bases and J by 6 bases, with 10 bases between. This CDR3 comprises 13 residues. The germline V gene encodes CDR1 MDHEN and CDR2 SYDVKM. The CDR3 bases are TGTGCCAGCAGTTTAACGGGGCGGGCTGAAGCTTTCTTT. It translates to CASSLTGRAEAFF.

Ten or more counts support this clonotype. Since it is a stray read in a library aimed at alpha chains, this beta chain has a size that is not meaningful. The chain joins TRBV10-3 to TRBJ1-1, with D uncertain. Germline CDR1 and CDR2: ENHRY and SYGVKD. V was trimmed by 5 bases and J by 1 base, leaving 11 bases between them. There are 14 residues in the CDR3. The CDR3 region is CAISSTLGNTEAFF. Here the CDR3 DNA reads TGTGCCATCAGTTCAACTTTGGGGAACACTGAAGCTTTCTTT.

This clonotype was detected only a few times. This beta chain turned up in a library designed for alpha chains; as an off-target read, its abundance says little. CDR3 DNA sequence: TGTGCCATCAGTGAAGGGGACAGGGAAAGTCAGCCCCAGCATTTT. Translated: CAISEGDRESQPQHF. The chain employs TRBV10-3 and TRBJ1-5, with 9 bases that match TRBD1. Germline V CDR1 and CDR2: ENHRY, SYGVKD. Trimming took 3 bases from V and 6 from J; bases not matched to a gene: 6. This CDR3 comprises 15 residues.

The sample holds many counts of this clonotype. For a library built for alpha chains, this beta chain is a stray read; little rests on its size. The chain carries TRBV6-1 and TRBJ2-7; maybe TRBD2 (5 bases). Trimming took 6 bases from V and 0 from J, leaving 12 bases between them. This CDR3 has 14 residues. Per the germline V gene, CDR1 is MNHNS and CDR2 is SASEGT. CDR3 in DNA: TGTGCCAGCAGCAAGGACTGGAGCTCCTACGAGCAGTACTTC. Translation: CASSKDWSSYEQYF.

This clonotype was counted at least ten times. Because this beta chain is a stray read in a library intended to capture alpha chains, its abundance should not be given much weight. The chain employs TRBV7-9 and TRBJ1-4; D remains unclear. CDR1 is SEHNR and CDR2 is FQNEAQ in the germline V gene (reference sequence). This CDR3 has 11 residues. V was pared by 8 bases and J by 8 bases, with 9 bases between. In DNA form, the CDR3 reads TGTGCCAGCGAGGCTCAGGAAAAACTGTTTTTT. Translation: CASEAQEKLFF.

About this clonotype: Because this beta chain is a stray read in a library intended to capture alpha chains, its abundance should not be given much weight. The chain couples TRBV5-1 to TRBJ2-5, with TRBD2 identical over 7 bases. Germline V gene sequence: CDR1 SGHRS, CDR2 YFSETQ. V trimming: 7 bases; J trimming: 4 bases; junction bases outside the gene matches: 7. This CDR3 region has 13 residues. In nucleotides, the CDR3 is TGCGCCAGCGCCCCTCCGGGGGGAGAGACCCAGTACTTC. Translated, it gives CASAPPGGETQYF.